The T cell receptor (beta chain) described here comes from a study of T cell repertoires in cytomegalovirus infection (dated by TCRdb to the late 2010s). General notes on the study: Donor HLA type was relevant to the analysis, because carriage of CMV infection together with the matching HLA type was indicated by public TCR beta signatures.

This clonotype has a handful of counts. The specificity of this receptor is unknown. Per-nucleotide qualities are absent, and no much larger clonotype sits a single base away. Taken from cysteine to phenylalanine, the CDR3 has 13 residues. Only CDR3 DNA is held: 39 bases, read in frame from base 1. V lost 10 bases and J lost 3 bases; the stretch between them is 15 bases long. TCRdb names Illumina HiSeq 1500 as the instrument used. The public reads were reanalyzed by TCRdb: fastp trimming at Q25, MiXCR alignment, in-frame beta chains only. Rows are unified per CDR3 protein, each entry keeping the most common DNA and genes. Within this sample are hundreds of thousands of distinct CDR3 sequences, with 15% to 20% of them counted one time only. Around 13% of the sample goes to the ten largest clones. What the work shows at the level of the full study, not this receptor alone: In both this cohort and an independent roughly 350-donor cohort, the cumulative frequency of public TCR beta family members distinguished carriers of CMV infection plus the relevant HLA type. The ex vivo response was dominated by HLA-C-restricted CMV-specific TCR beta clonotypes, which also provided the single most frequent clonotype in two of eight donors.

The material sequenced was PBMCs. The receptor chain draws on TRBV12-3 or TRBV12-4 and TRBJ1-1; the D region possibly corresponds to TRBD1 (5 bases align). This clonotype originated in a human donor in good health (CMV status not recorded). Some clones in this sample may be carry-over from other donors' samples. The DNA is as follows: TGTGCCACCACCAACCGGGGGTACACTGAAGCTTTCTTT. Its protein reads: CATTNRGYTEAFF.